This T cell receptor beta chain is drawn from a study of healthy donors' naive CD4 and CD8 T cells. There are a few counts of this clonotype. Antigen unknown. With V trimmed by 5 bases and J by 7 bases, 7 bases remained unmatched. This CDR3 has 13 amino acids. Naive T cells were sorted: CD4+CD8-CD45RO-CD45RA+ for CD4+, CD8+CD4-CD45RA+CD27bright for CD8+. Each TCR library used 500 ng of total RNA and a linear amplification protocol. TCRdb processed the reads anew with MiXCR; each CDR3 protein has one entry. The sample shows approximately 200,000 distinct CDR3 sequences, about 76% of them seen only once. Study results and caveats: Negatively charged CDR3s marked CD8+ lineage; positively charged CDR3s marked CD4+ lineage. Reportedly, most V and J gene segments showed naive CD4+ versus CD8+ bias.

This chain connects TRBV12-3 or TRBV12-4 to TRBJ1-2; 7 bases map to TRBD1. The sequencing sample was made of naive CD4+ and CD8+ T cells sorted from blood, pooled from several donors. The sequence was obtained from a pool of human donors in good health; the sample pools cells from several healthy donors. The DNA for the CDR3 is TGTGCCAGCAGTCCCGGACAGGCGGGTGGCTACACCTTC. Translation: CASSPGQAGGYTF.